What follows are 15 T cell receptor beta chains derived from one specimen sequenced in a study of CD8 T cells in Susac syndrome. Reverse transcription of roughly 0.5 to 1 ug RNA was performed with random hexamers. In TCRdb, the immunoSEQ multiplex PCR reads were re-called with MiXCR into one record per CDR3 protein. The table includes some 200,000 distinct CDR3 sequences, roughly 96% detected once. Sequencing was performed on CD4+ T cells from PBMCs. Every receptor here comes from a human donor with multiple sclerosis.

The chain recombines TRBV30 with TRBJ1-2; D call uncertain. CDR1 is GTSNPN and CDR2 is SVGIG in the germline V gene (reference sequence). The CDR3 has 13 amino acids. The V and J ends lost 0 bases and 7 bases respectively, with 12 bases between them. The CDR3 here is CAWSVQLGSGYTF. The CDR3 nucleotides are TGTGCCTGGAGTGTACAGTTAGGCTCTGGCTACACCTTC.

The V gene is TRBV7-2, the J gene TRBJ2-1; no clear D gene. Looked up from germline, CDR1 is SGHTA and CDR2 is FQGNSA. This CDR3 is built from 14 residues. V was cut by 2 bases and J by 1 base, with 6 bases left in between. CDR3 bases: TGTGCCAGCAGCTTAAGGGTTTCCTACAATGAGCAGTTCTTC. Its translation: CASSLRVSYNEQFF. The whole variable domain, filled in from reference TRBV7-2 and TRBJ2-1, reads GAGVSQSPSNKVTEKGKDVELRCDPISGHTALYWYRQSLGQGLEFLIYFQGNSAPDKSGLPSDRFSAERTGGSVSTLTIQRTQQEDSAVYLCASSLRVSYNEQFFGPGTRLTVL.

The rearrangement links TRBV30 to TRBJ2-1, with 10 positions matching TRBD2. V was clipped by 3 bases and J by 8 bases; unmatched bases: 7. The CDR3 contains 14 residues. The germline V gene has CDR1 GTSNPN and CDR2 SVGIG (reference sequence). Written as DNA, the CDR3 is TGTGCCTGGAGCCAACTAGCGGGATTTGATGAGCAGTTCTTC. This codes for CAWSQLAGFDEQFF.

The V and J genes are TRBV29-1 and TRBJ2-1; maybe TRBD2 (5 bases). V dropped 5 bases and J dropped 3 bases, with 14 bases sitting between them. This CDR3 has 14 amino acids. CDR1 is SQVTM, CDR2 ANQGSEA, per germline. The CDR3 region is CSVIPPADYNEQFF. The CDR3 DNA reads TGCAGCGTTATCCCCCCAGCGGACTACAATGAGCAGTTCTTC.

This clonotype was seen just once. V usage is TRBV12-3 or TRBV12-4 and J usage is TRBJ2-7, with TRBD2 matching over 11 bases. This CDR3 is 14 amino acids long. The V gene end was trimmed by 6 bases and the J gene end by 1 base; junction bases not matched to a gene: 2. The CDR3 nucleotides read TGTGCCAGCAGGACTAGCGGGGAATCCTACGAGCAGTACTTC. This translates into CASRTSGESYEQYF.

The chain recombines TRBV18 with TRBJ2-7, with TRBD2 matching 8 bases. Losses at the gene ends were 6 bases for V and 4 bases for J; bases not matched to a gene: 5. CDR1 is KGHSH and CDR2 is LQKENI in the germline V gene. The CDR3 consists of 13 residues. Written as DNA, the CDR3 is TGTGCCAGCTCGAGCGGGAGTTGGTACGAGCAGTACTTC. Translated: CASSSGSWYEQYF.

The chain is built from TRBV3-1 and TRBJ1-2, with 7 bases identical to TRBD1. CDR3 length equals 14 residues. Trimming removed 5 bases from V and 6 bases from J; junction bases left unmatched: 9. Germline V gives CDR1 LGHDT, CDR2 YNNKEL (reference sequence). The CDR3 here is CASSTLEGANGYTF. The CDR3, as DNA: TGTGCCAGCAGCACCTTGGAGGGGGCGAATGGCTACACCTTC.

The chain recombines TRBV24-1 with TRBJ2-5, with D maybe TRBD1 (5 bases). Trimming removed 4 bases from V and 5 bases from J, with 13 bases in between. There are 14 residues in the CDR3. Germline CDR1 reads KGHDR; CDR2 reads SFDVKD. The chain's CDR3 is CATSDPGQLETQYF. The CDR3 DNA reads as TGTGCCACCAGTGACCCCGGACAACTGGAGACCCAGTACTTC.

This clonotype appeared a single time. The V call is TRBV7-2, the J call TRBJ2-7; D remains ambiguous. The V end was cut by 3 bases, the J end by 3 bases, with 9 bases between. The CDR3 has 13 amino acids. Germline loops: CDR1 SGHTA, CDR2 FQGNSA. CDR3: CASSLMGIYEQYF. Written as DNA, the CDR3 is TGTGCCAGCAGCTTGATGGGGATCTACGAGCAGTACTTC.

The chain carries TRBV12-3 or TRBV12-4 and TRBJ2-5, with D perhaps given as TRBD1 or TRBD2 (7 bases each). CDR3 size: 15 residues. V lost 5 bases and J 5 bases, leaving 18 bases between the germline ends. The CDR3 reads CASSLLGGTAETQYF. CDR3 coding DNA: TGTGCCAGCAGTCTCTTGGGAGGGACAGCGGAGACCCAGTACTTC.

This chain joins TRBV13 and TRBJ2-6; no firm D call. V shed 5 bases and J shed 2 bases, with 7 bases lying between them. The CDR3 consists of 14 residues. The germline V gene encodes CDR1 PRHDT and CDR2 FYEKMQ (reference sequence). The CDR3 reads CASSPPAGANVLTF. CDR3 in DNA: TGTGCCAGCAGCCCCCCAGCTGGGGCCAACGTCCTGACTTTC. The whole variable domain, remainder taken from reference TRBV13 and TRBJ2-6, is AAGVIQSPRHLIKEKRETATLKCYPIPRHDTVYWYQQGPGQDPQFLISFYEKMQSDKGSIPDRFSAQQFSDYHSELNMSSLELGDSALYFCASSPPAGANVLTFGAGSRLTVL.

The chain employs TRBV5-1 and TRBJ2-5; D gene ambiguous. The germline V gene encodes CDR1 SGHRS and CDR2 YFSETQ. The CDR3 contains 11 residues. The V and J ends lost 6 bases and 3 bases respectively, with 6 bases between them. The CDR3 reads CASKLEETQYF. The CDR3 bases are TGCGCCAGCAAGCTGGAAGAGACCCAGTACTTC.

The V and J genes are TRBV5-4 and TRBJ2-7, with 8 bases matching TRBD1. This CDR3 has 14 amino acids. CDR1 and CDR2 (germline): SGHNT, YYREEE (reference sequence). Trimming at V came to 2 bases and at J to 0 bases, leaving 1 base not matched to a gene. CDR3: CASSLQGVSYEQYF. CDR3 in DNA: TGTGCCAGCAGCTTACAGGGGGTCTCCTACGAGCAGTACTTC.

This rearrangement joins TRBV20-1 to TRBJ1-2; D gene uncertain. Trimming removed 1 base from V and 5 bases from J, with 11 bases in between. Germline V CDR1 and CDR2: DFQATT, SNEGSKA (reference sequence). The CDR3 sequence is 13 residues long. The CDR3, as DNA: TGCAGTGCTAGAGTGGGCTCGGGTTATGGCTACACCTTC. This codes for CSARVGSGYGYTF.

The chain employs TRBV13 and TRBJ2-7; TRBD2 aligns across 12 bases. The CDR3 loop spans 17 amino acids. The J segment lost 2 bases and the V segment lost 5 bases, leaving 10 bases of the junction unmatched. Germline V gene sequence: CDR1 PRHDT, CDR2 FYEKMQ (reference sequence). The CDR3 is CASSLPWTSGATYEQYF. The CDR3 DNA reads TGTGCCAGCAGCCTACCCTGGACTAGCGGGGCAACCTACGAGCAGTACTTC.